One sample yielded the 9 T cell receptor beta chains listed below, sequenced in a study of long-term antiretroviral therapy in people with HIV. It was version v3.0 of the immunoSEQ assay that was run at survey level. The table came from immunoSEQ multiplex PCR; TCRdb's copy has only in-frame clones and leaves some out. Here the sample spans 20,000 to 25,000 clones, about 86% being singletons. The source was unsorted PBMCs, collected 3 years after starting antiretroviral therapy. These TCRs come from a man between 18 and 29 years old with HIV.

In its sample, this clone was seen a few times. The CDR3 here is CASSLVPGTGNTIYF. Written as DNA, the CDR3 is TGTGCCAGCAGCTTAGTGCCAGGGACTGGAAACACCATATATTTT. The V call is TRBV7-9, the J call TRBJ1-3; weak D call: TRBD1 (5 bases). The CDR3 has 15 residues. Germline V gene sequence: CDR1 SEHNR, CDR2 FQNEAQ (reference sequence). V was cut by 1 base and J by 2 bases, with 9 bases left in between.

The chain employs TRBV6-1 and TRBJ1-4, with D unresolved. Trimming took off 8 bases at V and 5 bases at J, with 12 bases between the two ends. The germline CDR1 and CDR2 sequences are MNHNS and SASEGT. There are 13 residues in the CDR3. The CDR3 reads CASLQRRNEKLFF. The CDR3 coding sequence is TGTGCCAGCTTGCAGAGGAGAAATGAAAAACTGTTTTTT.

CDR3 sequence: CASTPDRGLTYEQYF. In nucleotides, the CDR3 is TGTGCCAGCACACCCGACAGGGGGCTGACCTACGAGCAGTACTTC. The V call is TRBV6-1, the J call TRBJ2-7, with TRBD1 identical over 10 bases. CDR3 size: 15 residues. Per germline, CDR1 MNHNS and CDR2 SASEGT. V was pared by 7 bases and J by 2 bases, with 8 bases of the junction left unmatched.

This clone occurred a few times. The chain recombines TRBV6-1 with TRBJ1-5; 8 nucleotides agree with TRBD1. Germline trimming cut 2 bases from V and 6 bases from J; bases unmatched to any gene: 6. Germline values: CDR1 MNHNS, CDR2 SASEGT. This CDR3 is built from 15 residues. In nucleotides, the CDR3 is TGTGCCAGCAGTGAATTAACAGGGGGTAGTCAGCCCCAGCATTTT. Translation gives CASSELTGGSQPQHF.

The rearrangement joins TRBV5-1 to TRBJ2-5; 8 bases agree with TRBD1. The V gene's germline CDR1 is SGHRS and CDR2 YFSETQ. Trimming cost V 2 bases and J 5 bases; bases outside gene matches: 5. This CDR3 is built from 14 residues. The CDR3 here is CASSFQGADETQYF. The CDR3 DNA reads TGCGCCAGCAGCTTCCAGGGGGCCGATGAGACCCAGTACTTC.

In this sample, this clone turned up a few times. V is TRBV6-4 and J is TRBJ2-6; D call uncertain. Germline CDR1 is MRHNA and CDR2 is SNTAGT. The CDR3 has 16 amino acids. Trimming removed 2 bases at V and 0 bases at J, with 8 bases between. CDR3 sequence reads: CASSDRAGSGANVLTF. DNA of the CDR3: TGTGCCAGCAGTGACCGGGCCGGCTCTGGGGCCAACGTCCTGACTTTC.

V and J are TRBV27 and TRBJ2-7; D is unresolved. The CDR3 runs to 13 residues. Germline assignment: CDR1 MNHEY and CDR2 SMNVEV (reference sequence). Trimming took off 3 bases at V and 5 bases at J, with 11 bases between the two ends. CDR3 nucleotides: TGTGCCAGCAGTTTGGAGCGCGGCAACGAGCAGTACGTC. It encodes CASSLERGNEQYV.

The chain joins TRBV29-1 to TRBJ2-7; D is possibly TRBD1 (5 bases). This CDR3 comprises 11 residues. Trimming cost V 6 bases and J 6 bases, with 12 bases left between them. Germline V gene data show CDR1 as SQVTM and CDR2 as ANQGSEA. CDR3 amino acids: CSVSQEGEQYV. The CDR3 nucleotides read TGCAGCGTCTCACAGGAAGGCGAGCAGTACGTC.

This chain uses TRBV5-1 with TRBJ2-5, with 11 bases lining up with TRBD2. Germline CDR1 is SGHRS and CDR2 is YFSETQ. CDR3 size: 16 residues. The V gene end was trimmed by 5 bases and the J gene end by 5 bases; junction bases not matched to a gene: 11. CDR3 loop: CASRTIAGGPVETQYF. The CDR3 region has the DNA TGCGCCAGCAGGACGATAGCGGGGGGGCCTGTGGAGACCCAGTACTTC.